One sample yielded the 20 T cell receptor beta chains listed below, sequenced in a study of blood T cell repertoires in COVID-19. Using immunoSEQ multiplex PCR, the repertoire was profiled, and TCRdb retains in-frame clones only, with some absent. The data contain about 46,000 clones, roughly 88% of them seen just once; the ten biggest clones take up around 8.6%. Sequencing was done on a sample of peripheral blood. The receptor source for this set is a man between 50 and 59 years old with acute or convalescent COVID-19.

This clone showed up just a few times. This chain links TRBV7-2 with TRBJ1-4, with 7 bases fitting TRBD1. Germline V lookup: CDR1 SGHTA, CDR2 FQGNSA. CDR3 length: 18 residues. V dropped 1 base and J dropped 2; count of bases not matched to a gene: 10. The CDR3 region has the DNA TGTGCCAGCAGCTTAGTGGGCAGGGGGAGTACTACTAATGAAAAACTGTTTTTT. Translation: CASSLVGRGSTTNEKLFF.

V is TRBV5-1 and J is TRBJ2-5; TRBD2 agrees at 12 bases. The V gene's germline CDR1 is SGHRS and CDR2 YFSETQ. V was clipped by 4 bases and J by 5 bases; unmatched bases: 15. The CDR3 contains 18 residues. Here the CDR3 reads CASSPGGLAGGPFETQYF. The CDR3 nucleotides are TGCGCCAGCAGCCCTGGAGGGCTAGCGGGAGGGCCCTTCGAGACCCAGTACTTC.

This chain connects TRBV19 to TRBJ1-5; no definite D call. Trimming stripped 10 bases from V and 0 bases from J, with 25 bases between. The CDR3 spans 18 residues. CDR1 and CDR2 from the germline V gene are LNHDA and SQIVND (reference sequence). The CDR3 DNA reads TGTGCCACCGACGAGGGCTCCACACCACCTTATAGCAATCAGCCCCAGCATTTT. Amino acids: CATDEGSTPPYSNQPQHF.

The chain combines TRBV9 with TRBJ2-7; no clear D. Trimming cost V 0 bases and J 0 bases, with 10 bases left between them. From germline, CDR1 is SGDLS and CDR2 YYNGEE. The length of the CDR3 is 15 residues. CDR3 in amino acids: CASSVDGTLSYEQYF. The CDR3, as DNA: TGTGCCAGCAGCGTAGATGGCACCCTCTCCTACGAGCAGTACTTC. Together with reference TRBV9 and TRBJ2-7, the CDR3 gives the full variable domain: DSGVTQTPKHLITATGQRVTLRCSPRSGDLSVYWYQQSLDQGLQFLIQYYNGEERAKGNILERFSAQQFPDLHSELNLSSLELGDSALYFCASSVDGTLSYEQYFGPGTRLTVT.

J is TRBJ1-1 and V is TRBV27; TRBD1 agrees at 9 bases. Germline CDR1 is MNHEY and CDR2 is SMNVEV (reference sequence). Germline trimming cut 6 bases from V and 5 bases from J; bases unmatched to any gene: 7. This CDR3 is built from 14 residues. The CDR3 DNA follows: TGTGCCAGCAGACTGACAGGGGGATCGACTGAAGCTTTCTTT. Its protein product is CASRLTGGSTEAFF.

The rearrangement uses TRBV3-1 (or the pseudogene TRBV3-2) and TRBJ2-5; 8 bases match TRBD1. Germline CDR1 is LGHDT and CDR2 is YNNKEL (reference sequence). The V segment lost 0 bases and the J segment 5 bases; nucleotides outside the gene matches: 5. The CDR3 covers 15 residues. This chain's CDR3 is CASSQDAGGRETQYF. Here the CDR3 DNA reads TGTGCCAGCAGCCAAGATGCAGGGGGCAGGGAGACCCAGTACTTC.

CDR3 sequence: CASSVEGTGAFNEKLFF. CDR3 sequence (DNA): TGTGCCAGCAGCGTAGAAGGGACAGGGGCCTTTAATGAAAAACTGTTTTTT. This chain joins TRBV9 and TRBJ1-4, with 10 positions matching TRBD1. CDR3 size: 17 residues. After removal of 0 bases from V and 4 bases from J, the junction contained 6 bases not matched to a gene. Germline-derived CDR1 and CDR2 are SGDLS and YYNGEE.

This sequence joins TRBV7-3 and TRBJ2-5, with D uncertain. The germline CDR1 and CDR2 sequences are SGHTA and FQGTGA. V gave up 7 bases and J gave up 7 bases, with 13 bases separating them. This CDR3 has 12 amino acids. In nucleotides, the CDR3 is TGTGCCAGCAACGACGAGGAAGGGACCCAGTACTTC. Its protein product is CASNDEEGTQYF.

V usage is TRBV7-2 and J usage is TRBJ2-5; 15 bases are a match to TRBD2. This CDR3 is 15 amino acids long. V gave up 5 bases and J gave up 4 bases; unmatched junction bases: 2. The germline V gene encodes CDR1 SGHTA and CDR2 FQGNSA. This CDR3 reads CASSPGLAGGETQYF. In DNA form, the CDR3 reads TGTGCCAGCAGCCCGGGACTAGCGGGGGGAGAGACCCAGTACTTC.

The chain couples TRBV4-1 to TRBJ2-3, with D tentatively TRBD1 (6 bases). Germline V gives CDR1 MGHRA, CDR2 YSYEKL. V was cut by 6 bases and J by 0 bases, with 7 bases left in between. This CDR3 comprises 13 residues. CDR3 nucleotide sequence: TGCGCCAGCAGTCAGGGGAGCACAGATACGCAGTATTTT. Protein: CASSQGSTDTQYF.

The V gene is TRBV15, the J gene TRBJ2-2; D is uncertain. The CDR3 consists of 15 residues. Trimming stripped 2 bases from V and 0 bases from J, with 7 bases between. CDR1 is LNHNV, CDR2 YYDKDF, per germline (reference sequence). CDR3 in DNA: TGTGCCACCAGCAGACAGCGCGCGAACACCGGGGAGCTGTTTTTT. It encodes CATSRQRANTGELFF.

The chain joins TRBV19 to TRBJ1-2; D is perhaps TRBD1 (5 bases). Trimming took off 7 bases at V and 5 bases at J, with 14 bases between the two ends. The V gene's germline CDR1 is LNHDA and CDR2 SQIVND (reference sequence). The length of the CDR3 is 13 residues. CDR3 DNA sequence: TGTGCCAGTAAGAAGGACATATCTTATGGCTACACCTTC. Protein sequence: CASKKDISYGYTF.

The V call is TRBV2, the J call TRBJ2-1; 7 bases map to TRBD2. Trimming cost V 7 bases and J 7 bases; bases outside gene matches: 7. The CDR3 extends over 13 amino acids. CDR1 and CDR2 from the germline V gene are SNHLY and FYNNEI. The CDR3 spells CASTSSGRNEQFF. The CDR3, as DNA: TGTGCCAGCACGTCTAGCGGACGGAATGAGCAGTTCTTC.

This chain links TRBV5-1 with TRBJ2-3; 7 bases fit TRBD1. The J segment lost 1 base and the V segment lost 5 bases, leaving 4 bases of the junction unmatched. The CDR3 length is 14 residues. From germline, CDR1 is SGHRS and CDR2 YFSETQ. CDR3 in DNA: TGCGCCAGCAGAAGGGGGCGCGGCACAGATACGCAGTATTTT. As protein: CASRRGRGTDTQYF. Variable domain in full (rest from reference TRBV5-1 and TRBJ2-3): KAGVTQTPRYLIKTRGQQVTLSCSPISGHRSVSWYQQTPGQGLQFLFEYFSETQRNKGNFPGRFSGRQFSNSRSEMNVSTLELGDSALYLCASRRGRGTDTQYFGPGTRLTVL.

The chain is built from TRBV12-3 or TRBV12-4 and TRBJ2-7, with no clear D. The CDR3 consists of 11 residues. Between the trimmed V and J ends, which lost 5 bases and 3 bases, there was a span of 5 bases. CDR3 protein: CASSPNYEQYF. CDR3 in DNA: TGTGCCAGCAGTCCAAACTACGAGCAGTACTTC.

The J gene is TRBJ2-7, the V gene TRBV24-1; TRBD1 might be the D (6 bases). V lost 6 bases to trimming and J lost 0 bases, with 17 bases between them. Germline CDR1 KGHDR, CDR2 SFDVKD. The CDR3 has 16 residues. CDR3 residues: CATSRSGTLSSYEQYF. For the CDR3, the DNA is TGTGCCACCAGTAGATCCGGGACACTAAGCTCCTACGAGCAGTACTTC.

The J gene is TRBJ1-2, the V gene TRBV7-2; TRBD1 matches at 8 bases. Germline trimming cut 4 bases from V and 4 bases from J; bases unmatched to any gene: 8. There are 15 residues in the CDR3. The germline V gene encodes CDR1 SGHTA and CDR2 FQGNSA. The CDR3 DNA reads as TGTGCCAGCAGCTCGTCGACAGGGGCGGGCTATGGCTACACCTTC. Protein: CASSSSTGAGYGYTF.

The chain links TRBV6-1 to TRBJ1-2; 9 nucleotides match TRBD1. Trimming cost V 3 bases and J 8 bases; bases outside gene matches: 10. The CDR3 consists of 15 residues. Germline assignment: CDR1 MNHNS and CDR2 SASEGT. Here the CDR3 reads CASSDRTGGLEGYTF. The CDR3 nucleotides read TGTGCCAGCAGTGACCGTACAGGGGGCTTGGAAGGCTACACCTTC.

The DNA for the CDR3 is TGTGCCAGCAAACCCTACGGGAGAGGGGACACCGGGGAGCTGTTTTTT. It encodes CASKPYGRGDTGELFF. The chain combines TRBV7-9 with TRBJ2-2; a weak D match, TRBD2 (6 bases). CDR3 length: 16 amino acids. Trimming left V 7 bases short and J 3 bases short, with 18 bases between. Germline V lookup: CDR1 SEHNR, CDR2 FQNEAQ (reference sequence).

This chain connects TRBV13 to TRBJ2-1; 7 nucleotides line up with TRBD2. The V gene end was trimmed by 5 bases and the J gene end by 9 bases; junction bases not matched to a gene: 22. Per germline, CDR1 PRHDT and CDR2 FYEKMQ (reference sequence). The CDR3 is 18 amino acids. CDR3 region: CASSPTTLAVPSEGEQFF. CDR3 DNA sequence: TGTGCCAGCAGCCCAACAACGCTAGCGGTACCATCCGAGGGTGAGCAGTTCTTC. Drawing the rest from reference TRBV13 and TRBJ2-1, the complete variable domain is AAGVIQSPRHLIKEKRETATLKCYPIPRHDTVYWYQQGPGQDPQFLISFYEKMQSDKGSIPDRFSAQQFSDYHSELNMSSLELGDSALYFCASSPTTLAVPSEGEQFFGPGTRLTVL.